This T cell receptor (beta chain) appears in the sequencing data of a study of Ad26.COV2.S vaccination and SARS-CoV-2 variants. Of note for this clone: Its antigen is not identified.

Findings and caveats of the study: Non-spike TCR breadth showed similarity between vaccine and placebo recipients.

Sequencing used immunoSEQ multiplex PCR; TCRdb keeps in-frame clones, though not all of them. The sample includes about 390,000 clones, around 92% of them seen just once. CDR1 and CDR2 from the germline V gene are LGHDT and YNNKEL (reference sequence). V was pared by 0 bases and J by 4 bases, with 25 bases between. The CDR3 length is 20 residues. Treatment denoted: roughly 19 received Ad26.COV2.S at low or high dose, single or two shots; roughly 5 received placebo; per-sample allocation not given. Samples analyzed were those drawn on day 63 after the first vaccine or placebo injection. The V and J genes are TRBV3-1 (or the pseudogene TRBV3-2) and TRBJ1-3; the D gene is possibly TRBD1 (5 bases). The specimen comprised peripheral blood, sampled in a trial of Ad26.COV2.S vaccine versus placebo. The source of this sequence is a person aged 18-60 years who received the Ad26.COV2.S COVID-19 vaccine or a placebo. The CDR3 bases are TGTGCCAGCAGCCAAGAGAGGGGCAGGAGAGAATGCTGTGGGGGAAACACCATATATTTT. Protein sequence: CASSQERGRRECCGGNTIYF.